This entry concerns a single T cell receptor (beta chain). A junction boundary mismatches the germline segment, possibly from a read error. This entry belongs to a study of CD8 T cells in ankylosing spondylitis. One entry per CDR3 protein results from TCRdb running MiXCR on the 5' RACE reads. The sample shows roughly 260,000 distinct CDR3 sequences, around 20% of them seen only once. The CDR3 sequence is 16 residues long. In germline, CDR1 is SGHRS, CDR2 YFSETQ. The sequenced sample consisted of blood, either unsorted or a sorted T cell fraction (not recorded which). This receptor was taken from a male donor with ankylosing spondylitis or in good health (not recorded which). The rearrangement links TRBV5-1 to TRBJ2-3, with D possibly TRBD2 on 6 matching bases. The CDR3 reads CASSLARGSYADTQYF. In DNA, the CDR3 is TGTGCCAGCAGCTTGGCCCGGGGGAGTTACGCAGATACGCAGTATTTT.